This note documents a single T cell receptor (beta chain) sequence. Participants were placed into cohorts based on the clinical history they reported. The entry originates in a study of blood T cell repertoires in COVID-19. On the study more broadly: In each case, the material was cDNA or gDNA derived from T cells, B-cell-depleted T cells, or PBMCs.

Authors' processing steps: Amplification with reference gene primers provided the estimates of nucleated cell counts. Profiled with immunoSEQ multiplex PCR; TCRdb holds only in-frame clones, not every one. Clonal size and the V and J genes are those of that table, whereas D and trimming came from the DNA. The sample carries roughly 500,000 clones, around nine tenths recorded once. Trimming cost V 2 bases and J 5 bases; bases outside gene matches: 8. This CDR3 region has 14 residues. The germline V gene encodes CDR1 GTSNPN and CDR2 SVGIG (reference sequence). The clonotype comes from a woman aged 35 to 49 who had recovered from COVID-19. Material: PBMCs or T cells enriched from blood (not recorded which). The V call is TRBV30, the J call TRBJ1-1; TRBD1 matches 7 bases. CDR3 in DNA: TGTGCCTGGAGTCGAGAGGGGGCGACAACTGAAGCTTTCTTT. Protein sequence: CAWSREGATTEAFF.